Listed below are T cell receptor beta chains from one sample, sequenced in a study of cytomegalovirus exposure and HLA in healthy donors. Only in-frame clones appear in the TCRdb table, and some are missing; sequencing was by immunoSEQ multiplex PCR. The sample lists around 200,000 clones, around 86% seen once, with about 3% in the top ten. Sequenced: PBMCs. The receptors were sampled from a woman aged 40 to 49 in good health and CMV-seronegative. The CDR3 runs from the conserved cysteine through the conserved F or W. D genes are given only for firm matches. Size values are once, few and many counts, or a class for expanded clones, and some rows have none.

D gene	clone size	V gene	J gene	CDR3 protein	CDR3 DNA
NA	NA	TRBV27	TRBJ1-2	CASSLSGRVSGYTF	TGTGCCAGCAGTTTATCGGGCAGGGTGAGTGGCTACACCTTC
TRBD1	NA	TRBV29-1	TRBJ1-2	CSGGQNYGYTF	TGCAGCGGGGGACAGAACTATGGCTACACCTTC
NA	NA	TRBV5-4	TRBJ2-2	CASSLRGVTTGELFF	TGTGCCAGCAGCTTGCGGGGAGTCACTACCGGGGAGCTGTTTTTT
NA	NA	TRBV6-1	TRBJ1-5	CASSPGHGNQPQHF	TGTGCCAGCAGTCCCGGACATGGCAATCAGCCCCAGCATTTT
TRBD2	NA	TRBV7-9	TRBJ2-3	CASSLAGTTHEYF	TGTGCCAGCAGCTTAGCTGGGACTACCCACGAGTATTTT
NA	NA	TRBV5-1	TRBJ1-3	CASSPGRGAGNTIYF	TGCGCCAGCAGCCCCGGGAGGGGAGCAGGAAACACCATATATTTT
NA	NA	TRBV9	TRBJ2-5	CASSVGVRGQETQYF	TGTGCCAGCAGCGTAGGAGTAAGGGGGCAAGAGACCCAGTACTTC
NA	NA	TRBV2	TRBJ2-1	CAIINSGSSYNEQFF	TGTGCCATCATTAATAGCGGAAGCTCCTACAATGAGCAGTTCTTC
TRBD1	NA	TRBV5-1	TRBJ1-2	CASSLAPGQGYGYTF	TGCGCCAGCAGCTTGGCCCCGGGACAGGGCTATGGCTACACCTTC
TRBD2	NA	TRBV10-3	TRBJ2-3	CAISGGGGLAGGGMGTDTQYF	TGTGCCATCAGTGGCGGCGGAGGACTAGCGGGGGGCGGGATGGGCACAGATACGCAGTATTTT
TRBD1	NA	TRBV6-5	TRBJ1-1	CASSPRQGRTEAFF	TGTGCTAGCAGTCCAAGACAGGGGCGCACTGAAGCTTTCTTT
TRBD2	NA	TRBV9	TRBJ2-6	CASSVVRASGGGSSGANVLTF	TGTGCCAGCAGCGTAGTGCGGGCTAGCGGGGGGGGGAGCTCTGGGGCCAACGTCCTGACTTTC
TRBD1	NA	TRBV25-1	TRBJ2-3	CASSGQGASTDTQYF	TGTGCCAGCAGCGGACAGGGTGCTAGCACAGATACGCAGTATTTT
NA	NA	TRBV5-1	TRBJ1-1	CASSLESGFNTEAFF	TGCGCCAGCAGCTTGGAATCAGGGTTCAACACTGAAGCTTTCTTT
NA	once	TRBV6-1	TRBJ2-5	CASSEGRGAGTQYF	TGTGCCAGCAGTGAAGGCCGGGGGGCGGGGACCCAGTACTTC
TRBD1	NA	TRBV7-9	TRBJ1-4	CASSLVGGGTNEKLFF	TGTGCCAGCAGCTTAGTAGGGGGCGGAACTAATGAAAAACTGTTTTTT
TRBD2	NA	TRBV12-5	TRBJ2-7	CASGRADEQYF	TGTGCTAGCGGGAGGGCCGACGAGCAGTACTTC
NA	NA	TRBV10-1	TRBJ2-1	CASSWAETNEQFF	TGCGCCAGCAGCTGGGCAGAAACTAATGAGCAGTTCTTC
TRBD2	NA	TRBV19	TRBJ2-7	CASRGSGRSSYEQYF	TGTGCCAGTAGAGGAAGCGGGAGAAGCTCCTACGAGCAGTACTTC
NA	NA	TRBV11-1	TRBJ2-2	CASSFNRNTGELFF	TGTGCCAGCAGCTTTAACAGGAACACCGGGGAGCTGTTTTTT